This TCR beta chain was obtained from a study of blood T cell repertoires in COVID-19. Overall study context: Material from acute and convalescent COVID-19 was sourced from the United States, Italy and Spain. The cDNA or gDNA used as material had been derived from T cells, B-cell-depleted T cells, or PBMCs.

Seattle patients were enrolled while actively infected and followed longitudinally. Per the authors' pipeline: Reference gene primer amplification in the assay estimated nucleated cell counts. TCRdb keeps only in-frame clones here, not all; method: immunoSEQ multiplex PCR. V and J calls plus clone size are reproduced from that table; the DNA served to infer D and trimming. The repertoire includes 18,000 or so clones, 70% to 85% of them detected once, and around 17% sits in the top ten. The source of this sequence is a man between 65 and 85 years old with COVID-19, enrolled during active disease. Sequences were obtained from peripheral blood.

CDR3 loop: CASSAIGELFF. The CDR3 bases are TGTGCCAGCAGCGCTATCGGGGAGCTGTTTTTT. The chain uses TRBV5-6 and TRBJ2-2; D call uncertain. The CDR3 has 11 amino acids. Trimming cost V 4 bases and J 7 bases, with 5 bases left between them. Germline V lookup: CDR1 SGHDT, CDR2 YYEEEE.